The 14 T cell receptor beta chains reported below all come from one sample, sequenced in a study of CD8+ T cells in alopecia areata. Treatment noted: oral pan-JAK inhibitor, 5-10 mg twice daily. cDNA serving as the sequencing template came from extracted, reverse transcribed RNA. Repertoires were generated with immunoSEQ multiplex PCR, while TCRdb's copy carries only in-frame clones and drops some. The table records 64,000 or so clones, more than 45% of them present only once. Sample: CD8+ T cells sorted from blood, taken around week 36, from a patient treated with tofacitinib. These receptors all stem from a human donor with alopecia areata.

In its sample, this clone was seen a few times. The chain couples TRBV29-1 to TRBJ2-5; D gene unclear. V was trimmed by 5 bases and J by 1 base, leaving 2 bases between them. CDR3 length: 10 amino acids. In germline, CDR1 is SQVTM, CDR2 ANQGSEA. The CDR3 here is CSVIQETQYF. Written as DNA, the CDR3 is TGCAGCGTTATCCAAGAGACCCAGTACTTC.

The chain recombines TRBV7-9 with TRBJ2-5; D is uncertain. There are 14 residues in the CDR3. Germline loops: CDR1 SEHNR, CDR2 FQNEAQ (reference sequence). The V end lost 1 base, the J end lost 1 base, and 7 bases lay between the germline ends. Written as DNA, the CDR3 is TGTGCCAGCAGCTTAGAGCAGAGCCAAGAGACCCAGTACTTC. Protein: CASSLEQSQETQYF.

V is TRBV4-1 and J is TRBJ2-7; D might be TRBD2 (5 bases). The V gene's germline CDR1 is MGHRA and CDR2 YSYEKL. This CDR3 contains 14 residues. V lost 0 bases and J 9 bases, leaving 15 bases between the germline ends. CDR3 protein: CASSQDLEADGQYF. Here the CDR3 DNA reads TGCGCCAGCAGCCAAGATCTGGAGGCAGACGGGCAGTACTTC.

The rearrangement uses TRBV30 and TRBJ2-7; D gene ambiguous. The CDR3 loop spans 12 amino acids. The V end was cut by 2 bases, the J end by 2 bases, with 7 bases between. Germline V gene lookup returns CDR1 GTSNPN and CDR2 SVGIG (reference sequence). Here the CDR3 reads CAWSTTTYEQYF. CDR3 in DNA: TGTGCCTGGAGTACCACGACCTACGAGCAGTACTTC.

The chain employs TRBV29-1 and TRBJ1-2; D gene unclear. The CDR3 sequence is 11 residues long. V was clipped by 5 bases and J by 8 bases, with 12 bases between them. CDR1 and CDR2 from the germline V gene are SQVTM and ANQGSEA. CDR3 sequence reads: CSVFGHGGYTF. Here the CDR3 DNA reads TGCAGCGTTTTCGGGCATGGGGGCTACACCTTC.

The chain recombines TRBV5-1 with TRBJ2-1; D unresolved. The CDR3 covers 14 residues. CDR1 is SGHRS and CDR2 is YFSETQ in the germline V gene. The germline V and J ends were trimmed by 4 bases and 9 bases, with 17 bases remaining between them. CDR3 loop: CASSPGIRVSEQFF. CDR3 in DNA: TGCGCCAGCAGCCCGGGCATCCGGGTGAGTGAGCAGTTCTTC.

The chain employs TRBV2 and TRBJ2-1; 7 nucleotides match TRBD2. Germline V gene lookup returns CDR1 SNHLY and CDR2 FYNNEI. CDR3 length: 13 amino acids. The trim removed 8 bases at V and 2 bases at J, leaving 3 bases unmatched. Written as DNA, the CDR3 is TGTGCCAGCTCTCTAGCGGCCTACAATGAGCAGTTCTTC. Translated: CASSLAAYNEQFF.

The chain uses TRBV6-6 and TRBJ2-7; D is uncertain. In germline, CDR1 is MNHNY, CDR2 SVGAGI (reference sequence). CDR3 size: 12 residues. V lost 4 bases to trimming and J lost 5 bases, with 9 bases between them. The CDR3 is CASSSLPNEQYF. Here the CDR3 DNA reads TGTGCCAGCAGTTCCCTCCCGAACGAGCAGTACTTC.

This clone was seen only a few times. V usage is TRBV27 and J usage is TRBJ2-6; no definite D call. The CDR3 consists of 13 residues. V was pared by 6 bases and J by 4 bases, with 7 bases between. The germline V gene has CDR1 MNHEY and CDR2 SMNVEV (reference sequence). CDR3 nucleotides: TGTGCCAGCAGCTCAGGAGGGGCCAACGTCCTGACTTTC. Translating gives CASSSGGANVLTF.

The chain recombines TRBV7-8 with TRBJ2-1; possibly TRBD1 for D (5 bases). Deletions cut 8 bases from V and 6 bases from J, with 11 bases between. The CDR3 totals 12 residues. Per the germline V gene, CDR1 is SGHVS and CDR2 is FQNEAQ. The CDR3 region is CASGIRGNEQFF. Here the CDR3 DNA reads TGTGCCAGCGGAATTAGGGGCAATGAGCAGTTCTTC.

This clone showed up just once. V usage is TRBV13 and J usage is TRBJ1-5; D gene uncertain. V was trimmed by 0 bases and J by 2 bases, leaving 5 bases between them. The germline V gene has CDR1 PRHDT and CDR2 FYEKMQ (reference sequence). The CDR3 is 14 residues long. The CDR3 DNA reads as TGTGCCAGCAGCTTAGGACAAGGCAATCAGCCCCAGCATTTT. Protein: CASSLGQGNQPQHF.

Details on this clone: The sample carries other DNA sequences with the same CDR3. V usage is TRBV27 and J usage is TRBJ2-1; D unclear. Germline CDR1 and CDR2: MNHEY and SMNVEV (reference sequence). V was trimmed by 6 bases and J by 7 bases, leaving 4 bases between them. This CDR3 contains 10 residues. CDR3 sequence (DNA): TGTGCCAGCAGGGGAAATGAGCAGTTCTTC. This encodes CASRGNEQFF.

This chain joins TRBV19 and TRBJ2-1; 14 bases are a match to TRBD2. The CDR3 has 14 amino acids. The ends lost 6 bases at V and 8 bases at J; junction bases unmatched: 3. The germline CDR1 and CDR2 sequences are LNHDA and SQIVND (reference sequence). CDR3 DNA: TGTGCCAGTAGCACGGGACTAGCGGGAGATGAGCAGTTCTTC. Protein product: CASSTGLAGDEQFF.

The chain has TRBV2 and TRBJ2-7, with 12 positions matching TRBD2. Trimming took 2 bases from V and 2 from J; bases not matched to a gene: 1. The germline gives CDR1 SNHLY, CDR2 FYNNEI. This CDR3 has 15 residues. As DNA, the CDR3 is TGTGCCAGCAGTGAACTAGCGGGGGGGACCTACGAGCAGTACTTC. Translated, it gives CASSELAGGTYEQYF.